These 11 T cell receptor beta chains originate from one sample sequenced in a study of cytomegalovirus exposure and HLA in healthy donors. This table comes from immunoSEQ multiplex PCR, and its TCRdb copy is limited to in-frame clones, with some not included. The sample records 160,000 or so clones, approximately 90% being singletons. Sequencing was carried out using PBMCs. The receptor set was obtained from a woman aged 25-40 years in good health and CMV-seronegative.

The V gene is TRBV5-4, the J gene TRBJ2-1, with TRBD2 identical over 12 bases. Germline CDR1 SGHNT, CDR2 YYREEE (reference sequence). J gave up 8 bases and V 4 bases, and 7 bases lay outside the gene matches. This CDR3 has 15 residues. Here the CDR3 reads CASSPSGGVKDEQFF. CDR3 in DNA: TGTGCCAGCAGCCCTAGCGGGGGGGTGAAGGATGAGCAGTTCTTC.

The DNA of the CDR3 is TGCGCCAGCAGCTACCAAGGACAGACATACCGGAACACTGAAGCTTTCTTT. This sequence encodes CASSYQGQTYRNTEAFF. The gene calls are TRBV5-1 and TRBJ1-1; D may be TRBD1 (6 bases). The V end lost 3 bases, the J end lost 1 base, and 19 bases lay between the germline ends. CDR3 length: 17 amino acids. Germline V CDR1 and CDR2: SGHRS, YFSETQ.

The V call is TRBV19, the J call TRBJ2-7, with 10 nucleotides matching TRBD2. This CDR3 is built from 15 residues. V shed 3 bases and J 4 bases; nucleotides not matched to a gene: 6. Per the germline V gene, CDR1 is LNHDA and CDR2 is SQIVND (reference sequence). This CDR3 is CASSISGGALYEQYF. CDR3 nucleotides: TGTGCCAGTAGTATCAGCGGGGGGGCTTTATACGAGCAGTACTTC.

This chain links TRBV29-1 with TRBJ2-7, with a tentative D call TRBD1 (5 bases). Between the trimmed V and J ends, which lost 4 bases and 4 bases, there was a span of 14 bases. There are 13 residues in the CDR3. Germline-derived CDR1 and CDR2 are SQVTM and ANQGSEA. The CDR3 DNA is TGCAGCGTTGGAGCAGGGCCGTCTTACGAGCAGTACTTC. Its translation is CSVGAGPSYEQYF.

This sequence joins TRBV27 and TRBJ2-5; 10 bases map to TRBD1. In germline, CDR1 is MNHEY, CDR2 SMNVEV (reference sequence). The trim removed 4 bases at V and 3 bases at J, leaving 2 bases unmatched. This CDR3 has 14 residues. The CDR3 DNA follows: TGTGCCAGCAGTTCTGGGACAGGGGAAGAGACCCAGTACTTC. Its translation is CASSSGTGEETQYF.

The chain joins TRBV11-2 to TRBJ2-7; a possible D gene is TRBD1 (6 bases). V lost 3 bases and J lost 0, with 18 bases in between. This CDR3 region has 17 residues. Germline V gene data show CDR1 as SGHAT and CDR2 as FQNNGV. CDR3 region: CASSFEFRTASSYEQYF. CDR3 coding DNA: TGTGCCAGCAGCTTCGAATTTAGGACAGCGAGCTCCTACGAGCAGTACTTC.

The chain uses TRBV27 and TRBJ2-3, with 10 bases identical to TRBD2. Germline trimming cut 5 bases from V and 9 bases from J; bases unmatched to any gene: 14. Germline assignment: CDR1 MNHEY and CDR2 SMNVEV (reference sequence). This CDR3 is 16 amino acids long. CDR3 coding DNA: TGTGCCAGCAGTGTCCCCAAGACTAGCGGGCCCGGAACGCAGTATTTT. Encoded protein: CASSVPKTSGPGTQYF.

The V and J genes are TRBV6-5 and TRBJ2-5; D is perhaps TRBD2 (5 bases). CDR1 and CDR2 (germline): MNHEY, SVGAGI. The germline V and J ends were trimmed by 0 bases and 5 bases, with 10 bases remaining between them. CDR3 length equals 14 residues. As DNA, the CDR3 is TGTGCCAGCAGTTACTCGGGCGGCGGGGAGACCCAGTACTTC. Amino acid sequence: CASSYSGGGETQYF.

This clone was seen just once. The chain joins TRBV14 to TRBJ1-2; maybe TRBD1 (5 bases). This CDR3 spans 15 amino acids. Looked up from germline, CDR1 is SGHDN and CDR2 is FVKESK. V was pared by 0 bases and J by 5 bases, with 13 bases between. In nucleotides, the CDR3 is TGTGCCAGCAGCCAAGATCGCAGGGTATTTTATGGCTACACCTTC. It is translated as CASSQDRRVFYGYTF.

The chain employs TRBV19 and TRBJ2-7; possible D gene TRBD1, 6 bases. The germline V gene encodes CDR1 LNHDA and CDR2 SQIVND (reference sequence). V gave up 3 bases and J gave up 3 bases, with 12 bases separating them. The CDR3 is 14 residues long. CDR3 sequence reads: CASSIGRGSYEQYF. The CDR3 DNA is TGTGCCAGTAGTATCGGCAGGGGAAGCTACGAGCAGTACTTC.

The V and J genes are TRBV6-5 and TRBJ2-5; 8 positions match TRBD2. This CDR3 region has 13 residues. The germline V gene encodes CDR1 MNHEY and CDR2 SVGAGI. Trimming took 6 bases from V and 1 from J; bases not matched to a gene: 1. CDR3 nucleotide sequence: TGTGCCAGCAGACGGGGGGGCCAAGAGACCCAGTACTTC. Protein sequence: CASRRGGQETQYF.